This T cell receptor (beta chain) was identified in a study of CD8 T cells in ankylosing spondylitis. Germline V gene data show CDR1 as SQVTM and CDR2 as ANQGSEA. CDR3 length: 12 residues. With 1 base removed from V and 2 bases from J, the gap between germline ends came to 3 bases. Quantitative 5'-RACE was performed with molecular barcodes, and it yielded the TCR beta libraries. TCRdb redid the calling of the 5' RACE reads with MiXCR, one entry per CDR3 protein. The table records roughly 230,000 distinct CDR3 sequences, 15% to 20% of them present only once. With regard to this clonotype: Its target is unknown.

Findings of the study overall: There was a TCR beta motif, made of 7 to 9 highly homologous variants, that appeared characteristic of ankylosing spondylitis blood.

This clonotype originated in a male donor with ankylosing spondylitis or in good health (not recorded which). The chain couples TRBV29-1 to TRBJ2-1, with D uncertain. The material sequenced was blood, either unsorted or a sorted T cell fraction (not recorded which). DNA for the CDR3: TGCAGCGTTGAAGCAACCTACAATGAGCAGTTCTTC. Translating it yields CSVEATYNEQFF.